This T cell receptor beta chain was retrieved from a study of read filtering for tumor transcriptome and immune sequencing (dated by TCRdb to 2020 to 2021). Broadly, across the study: The cohort consisted of approximately 17 male and about 15 female patients, with a mean age of roughly 70 years and an age range of roughly 40 to 85. By revised international staging, roughly 8 patients were R-ISS I, fewer than 20 were R-ISS II and 6 or 7 were R-ISS III. After DNase treatment, whole-transcriptome libraries were prepared using the TruSeq RNA Access Library Prep Kit. TCR-region mapped reads per sample ranged from about 4 to 10.27 million with IR-seq versus only roughly 75 to 1273 with RNA-seq. Using the same bone marrow samples, the study ran both targeted immune repertoire sequencing and bulk whole-transcriptome sequencing and then compared the TCR repertoires from each method. As a main aim, a read-filtering strategy for immune repertoire data was addressed, with the specific question being whether clonotypes supported by a single read should be removed. Study-wide findings and limitations: Compared with RNA-seq, IR-seq captured clonotypes at much greater depth and more reliably, and a smaller IR-seq throughput was enough to identify most of the shared clonotypes. In IR-seq, roughly four fifths of clonotypes but roughly 4% of total reads were represented by single-read clonotypes, whereas in RNA-seq, approximately 70% of clonotypes and almost 45% of reads were represented by single-read clonotypes. The sorted CD138-negative fraction was not purified T cells but a mixed bone marrow immune population. When single-read clonotypes were removed, the proportions of shared clonotypes in IR-seq and RNA-seq correlated more strongly.

This clonotype was detected ten times or more. Its antigen remains undetermined. Per-base quality was not reported, and no clone a single base away is much larger than it. Each patient had bone marrow sampled at the time of active disease. Ficoll-Hypaque density gradient centrifugation was used to isolate the bone marrow mononuclear cells. Myeloma plasma cells were removed and CD138-negative cells were obtained by negative selection following labeling with CD138 magnetic microbeads on a MACS separator. Flow cytometry with CD138 antibodies on an Attune NxT was used to check how pure the isolated cells were. TRIzol reagent was used to extract total RNA, and a NanoDrop spectrophotometer was used to quantify the extracted RNA. For each patient, paired RNA-seq and IR-seq were run on the CD138-negative bone marrow sample from that patient. Trimming removed 0 bases from V and 8 bases from J, leaving 9 bases between the germline ends. According to the germline V gene (reference sequence), CDR1 reads DFQATT and CDR2 reads SNEGSKA. The CDR3, cysteine through phenylalanine, is 12 amino acids long. Here the CDR3 DNA is all that survives: 36 bases in frame from base 1.

TCR libraries were constructed from approximately 0.4 ug RNA using the Immunoverse kit, and molecular barcoded adaptors covering alpha/delta and beta/gamma chains were employed. The same RNA used for transcriptome sequencing was used for TCR library preparation. Sequencing of TCR libraries was carried out on an Illumina HiSeq 4000 with 2 x 150 cycles. For the original study's pipeline: With MiXCR, TCR reads were aligned to human V, D, J and C references and assembled into CDR3 clonotypes, with quality filtering and error correction included. The tcR package in R was used for analysis of clonotype counts and gene usage diversity. For inspection of raw mapping reads, RNA-seq reads were mapped by STAR aligner version 2.5.3a onto GRCh37 of the human genome. To test the effect of sequencing depth on detected clonotypes, IR-seq fastq files were randomly downsampled using Seqtk 1.3. In-frame beta chains were kept once TCRdb had trimmed the public reads at Q25 with fastp and called clones with MiXCR. When rows share a CDR3 protein, they turn into one entry using the most common DNA and genes. V and J calls and clone size were set by TCRdb, not the authors. The sample profile shows roughly 130,000 distinct CDR3 sequences; 10% to 15% of them were found once. The biggest ten clones account for 11% of the sample.

Material for sequencing was a population of CD138-negative cells sorted from bone marrow. Per the publication, the cell subset or site label means: bone marrow mononuclear cells depleted of CD138+ plasma/myeloma cells by negative magnetic selection. The chain is made from TRBV20-1 and TRBJ2-3; the best D guess is TRBD2, with 6 bases matching. The TCR was taken from a donor at least 40 years old with multiple myeloma. The CDR3 loop reads CSARDPGLTQYF. The DNA is as follows: TGCAGTGCTAGAGATCCGGGACTTACGCAGTATTTT.